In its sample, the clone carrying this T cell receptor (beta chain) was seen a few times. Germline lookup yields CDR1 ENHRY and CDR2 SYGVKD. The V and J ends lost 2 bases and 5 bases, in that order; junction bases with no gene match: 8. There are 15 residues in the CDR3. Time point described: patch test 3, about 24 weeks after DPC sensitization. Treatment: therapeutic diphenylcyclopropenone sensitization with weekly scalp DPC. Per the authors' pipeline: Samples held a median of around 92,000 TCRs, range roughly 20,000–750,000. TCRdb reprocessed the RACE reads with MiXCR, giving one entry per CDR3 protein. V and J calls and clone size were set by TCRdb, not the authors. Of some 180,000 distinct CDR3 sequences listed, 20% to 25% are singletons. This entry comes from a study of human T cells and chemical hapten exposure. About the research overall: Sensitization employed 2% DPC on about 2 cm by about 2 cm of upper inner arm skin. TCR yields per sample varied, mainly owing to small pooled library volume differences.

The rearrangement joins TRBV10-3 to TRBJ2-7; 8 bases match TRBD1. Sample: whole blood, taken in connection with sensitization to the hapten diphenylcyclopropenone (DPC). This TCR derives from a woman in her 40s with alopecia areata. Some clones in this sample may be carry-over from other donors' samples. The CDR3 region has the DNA TGTGCCATCAGTGAGGAGACAGGGGCGACGCACGAGCAGTACTTC. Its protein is CAISEETGATHEQYF.